Below, 2 T cell receptor beta chains from the same sample are listed, as sequenced in a study of shared clonotypes between healthy human individuals. Sequenced by immunoSEQ multiplex PCR; TCRdb stores in-frame clones only, minus some. Of around 440,000 clones listed, about 74% are singletons. The source material was PBMCs. These TCRs come from a woman between 40 and 55 years old in good health. Some clones in this sample may be carry-over from other donors' samples.

This clone was counted once. The V gene is TRBV5-8, the J gene TRBJ2-2; TRBD1 agrees at 9 bases. The CDR3 has 16 residues. The germline V gene encodes CDR1 SGHTS and CDR2 YDEGEE. The junction had 11 bases not matched to a gene; V was cut back by 4 bases and J by 7 bases. The CDR3 sequence: CASSDRDREVGGELFF. In DNA form, the CDR3 reads TGTGCCAGCAGCGACCGGGACAGGGAGGTTGGCGGGGAGCTGTTTTTT.

The chain combines TRBV28 with TRBJ2-7; D gene uncertain. The ends were cut back, 5 bases at V and 3 bases at J, with 14 bases in the middle. Germline V gene lookup returns CDR1 MDHEN and CDR2 SYDVKM. This CDR3 region has 14 residues. The CDR3 bases are TGTGCCAGCAGTACCGCGCAGGAAATCTACGAGCAGTACTTC. Its protein product is CASSTAQEIYEQYF.